These 28 T cell receptor beta chains were sequenced from one sample in a study of T cell responses to AZD1222 COVID-19 vaccine. Some clones are missing from TCRdb's copy, which holds only in-frame ones; the method was immunoSEQ multiplex PCR. The sample yields about 200,000 clones, around 90% seen once. Sequences were derived from peripheral blood, sampled 28 days after the second dose of the MenACWY control vaccine. The receptors derive from an adult who received the MenACWY meningococcal vaccine as a control.

The gene calls are TRBV10-3 and TRBJ2-7; maybe TRBD2 (6 bases). The CDR3 spans 13 residues. V was trimmed by 8 bases and J by 2 bases, leaving 13 bases between them. Germline CDR1 is ENHRY and CDR2 is SYGVKD. For the CDR3, the DNA is TGTGCCATCGGGGGGTTGGGGGCCTACGAGCAGTACTTC. This translates into CAIGGLGAYEQYF.

Only one count was recorded for this clone. The chain is built from TRBV11-2 and TRBJ2-1; 7 bases fit TRBD2. The CDR3 is 16 amino acids. Germline V lookup: CDR1 SGHAT, CDR2 FQNNGV. V was clipped by 2 bases and J by 2 bases; unmatched bases: 6. The DNA of the CDR3 is TGTGCCAGCAGCTTAAGTGGGGCGGGGGCCTACAATGAGCAGTTCTTC. Amino acids: CASSLSGAGAYNEQFF.

This clone was counted once. The chain employs TRBV30 and TRBJ1-2; D is possibly TRBD1 (5 bases). The CDR3 runs to 12 residues. Trimming left V 4 bases short and J 7 bases short, with 13 bases between. Looked up from germline, CDR1 is GTSNPN and CDR2 is SVGIG (reference sequence). The CDR3 region is CAWNLGDGGYTF. CDR3 DNA sequence: TGTGCCTGGAACCTAGGGGATGGTGGCTACACCTTC.

This chain joins TRBV21-1 and TRBJ1-1; the table's D call TRBD1 went unverified against the DNA. TRBV21-1 is reported as a pseudogene. The CDR3 is made up of 12 amino acids. This chain's CDR3 is CASDRGNTEAFF. The CDR3 bases are TGTGCCAGTGACAGGGGAAACACTGAAGCTTTCTTT.

The chain has TRBV14 and TRBJ2-1; no clear D. Germline lookup yields CDR1 SGHDN and CDR2 FVKESK. V lost 10 bases and J 7 bases, leaving 11 bases between the germline ends. The CDR3 totals 11 residues. The CDR3 nucleotides are TGTGCCATTTCGATGGGGAATGAGCAGTTCTTC. This sequence encodes CAISMGNEQFF. Filled out from reference TRBV14 and TRBJ2-1, the complete variable domain reads EAGVTQFPSHSVIEKGQTVTLRCDPISGHDNLYWYRRVMGKEIKFLLHFVKESKQDESGMPNNRFLAERTGGTYSTLKVQPAELEDSGVYFCAISMGNEQFFGPGTRLTVL.

The chain employs TRBV6-5 and TRBJ1-6, with a tentative D call TRBD1 (6 bases). V lost 5 bases and J 8 bases, leaving 13 bases between the germline ends. Germline CDR1 MNHEY, CDR2 SVGAGI. This CDR3 has 14 residues. For the CDR3, the DNA is TGTGCCAGCAGTCCACAGGGTACGGATTCACCCCTCCACTTT. It translates to CASSPQGTDSPLHF.

The chain links TRBV7-2 to TRBJ2-3; D might be TRBD2 (6 bases). Trimming shortened V by 4 bases and J by 2 bases, and 10 bases separated the two germline ends. This CDR3 is 14 amino acids long. Germline V CDR1 and CDR2: SGHTA, FQGNSA. As DNA, the CDR3 is TGTGCCAGCAGCTCGGGACTCTCCACAGATACGCAGTATTTT. It translates to CASSSGLSTDTQYF.

In this sample, this clone turned up a few times. CDR3 sequence: CAISPQNTGELFF. In nucleotides, the CDR3 is TGTGCCATTAGTCCCCAGAATACCGGGGAGCTGTTTTTT. The chain employs TRBV10-3 and TRBJ2-2; the D is unclear. Trimming left V 9 bases short and J 5 bases short, with 13 bases between. This CDR3 has 13 amino acids. Germline loops: CDR1 ENHRY, CDR2 SYGVKD.

V gene TRBV9 combines with J gene TRBJ2-2; 9 positions agree with TRBD1. The CDR3 extends over 15 amino acids. Losses at the gene ends were 3 bases for V and 3 bases for J; bases not matched to a gene: 3. Looked up from germline, CDR1 is SGDLS and CDR2 is YYNGEE. The DNA of the CDR3 is TGTGCCAGCAGCGCCGGGACAGGGTACACCGGGGAGCTGTTTTTT. Its translation: CASSAGTGYTGELFF.

This clone appeared a few times. The genes are TRBV11-3 and TRBJ1-2; D gene ambiguous. The CDR3 runs to 15 residues. The V end lost 2 bases, the J end lost 4 bases, and 14 bases lay between the germline ends. Germline lookup yields CDR1 SGHNT and CDR2 YENEEA. CDR3 sequence: CASSLHPKEAYGYTF. The CDR3 coding sequence is TGTGCCAGCAGCTTACACCCAAAAGAGGCCTATGGCTACACCTTC.

This sequence joins TRBV6-5 and TRBJ2-7; TRBD1 matches at 9 bases. J lost 2 bases, V lost 0 bases, and 2 bases had no gene match. CDR1 and CDR2 (germline): MNHEY, SVGAGI. This CDR3 spans 15 amino acids. In DNA form, the CDR3 reads TGTGCCAGCAGTTACTCGAGGGACAGGGCCTACGAGCAGTACTTC. It translates to CASSYSRDRAYEQYF.

CDR3 sequence reads: CASSLATDTQYF. The CDR3 DNA reads as TGTGCCAGCAGTTTAGCCACAGATACGCAGTATTTT. The rearrangement links TRBV12-3 or TRBV12-4 to TRBJ2-3; D is uncertain. This CDR3 is 12 amino acids long. The germline V and J ends were trimmed by 0 bases and 2 bases, with 0 bases remaining between them.

This rearrangement joins TRBV21-1 to TRBJ1-1; whether TRBD1, the table's D call, matches the DNA was not checked. TRBV21-1 is noted as a pseudogene. This CDR3 spans 12 amino acids. The CDR3 coding sequence is TGTGCCAGCACGCACAGGGAAACTGAAGCTTTCTTT. Protein product: CASTHRETEAFF.

The gene calls are TRBV5-5 and TRBJ1-4; TRBD1 might be the D (5 bases). The germline V and J ends were trimmed by 4 bases and 0 bases, with 13 bases remaining between them. The germline V gene encodes CDR1 SGHKS and CDR2 YYEKEE (reference sequence). This CDR3 has 16 residues. CDR3 residues: CASSGDGSATNEKLFF. The CDR3 nucleotides read TGTGCCAGCAGCGGGGACGGTTCTGCAACTAATGAAAAACTGTTTTTT. Looking up the rest from reference TRBV5-5 and TRBJ1-4 gives the full variable domain: DAGVTQSPTHLIKTRGQQVTLRCSPISGHKSVSWYQQVLGQGPQFIFQYYEKEERGRGNFPDRFSARQFPNYSSELNVNALLLGDSALYLCASSGDGSATNEKLFFGSGTQLSVL.

The CDR3 loop reads CASSIDPLDPGELFF. The CDR3 coding sequence is TGTGCCAGTAGTATAGATCCCCTAGACCCCGGGGAGCTGTTTTTT. V and J are TRBV19 and TRBJ2-2; D ambiguous. The CDR3 is 15 amino acids. V was shortened by 0 bases and J by 6 bases, with 11 bases between the two germline ends. Germline CDR1 LNHDA, CDR2 SQIVND (reference sequence).

The rearrangement joins TRBV2 to TRBJ2-1, with a weak D call TRBD2 (6 bases). V lost 5 bases and J lost 6, with 17 bases in between. The CDR3 is made up of 15 amino acids. The germline CDR1 and CDR2 sequences are SNHLY and FYNNEI. Here the CDR3 DNA reads TGTGCCAGCAGTCTTAGCGGAGCCGGATCCAATGAGCAGTTCTTC. Residues: CASSLSGAGSNEQFF.

The rearrangement uses TRBV7-9 and TRBJ1-6; 8 bases are shared with TRBD1. V shed 5 bases and J 14 bases; nucleotides not matched to a gene: 11. This CDR3 has 14 residues. The germline V gene encodes CDR1 SEHNR and CDR2 FQNEAQ (reference sequence). The CDR3 is CASSPDRAELALHF. CDR3 DNA sequence: TGTGCCAGCAGCCCGGACAGGGCCGAGTTGGCCCTCCACTTT.

The chain links TRBV19 to TRBJ2-5; 12 bases are shared with TRBD2. This CDR3 region has 14 residues. Germline V gene sequence: CDR1 LNHDA, CDR2 SQIVND (reference sequence). Unmatched junction bases numbered 4, after V lost 6 bases and J lost 5 bases. The CDR3 coding sequence is TGTGCCAGTAGCCGCGGACTAGCGGGGGAGACCCAGTACTTC. This translates into CASSRGLAGETQYF.

V and J are TRBV10-3 and TRBJ2-2, with D hard to call. This CDR3 contains 12 residues. V gave up 7 bases and J gave up 6 bases, with 9 bases separating them. Germline-derived CDR1 and CDR2 are ENHRY and SYGVKD. CDR3 coding DNA: TGTGCCATCACCGGCCGGCCCGGGGAGCTGTTTTTT. Residues: CAITGRPGELFF.

J is TRBJ1-5 and V is TRBV5-5; 7 nucleotides match TRBD1. Looked up from germline, CDR1 is SGHKS and CDR2 is YYEKEE (reference sequence). V gave up 2 bases and J gave up 0 bases; unmatched junction bases: 8. The length of the CDR3 is 17 residues. This CDR3 is CASSFRDRAYSNQPQHF. In nucleotides, the CDR3 is TGTGCCAGCAGCTTCCGGGACAGAGCTTATAGCAATCAGCCCCAGCATTTT.

CDR3 amino acids: CSVGSSGSGYEQYF. CDR3 DNA sequence: TGCAGCGTTGGGTCTAGCGGGAGTGGTTACGAGCAGTACTTC. The genes are TRBV29-1 and TRBJ2-7, with 10 bases that match TRBD2. The CDR3 consists of 14 residues. Per germline, CDR1 SQVTM and CDR2 ANQGSEA. With V trimmed by 4 bases and J by 4 bases, 7 bases remained unmatched.

The gene calls are TRBV5-5 and TRBJ1-2, with 7 nucleotides matching TRBD1. With V trimmed by 0 bases and J by 2 bases, 7 bases remained unmatched. CDR3 length: 16 residues. Germline-derived CDR1 and CDR2 are SGHKS and YYEKEE (reference sequence). The chain's CDR3 is CASSLELQDRNYGYTF. The CDR3 DNA sequence: TGTGCCAGCAGCTTGGAACTCCAGGACAGGAACTATGGCTACACCTTC.

The CDR3 DNA sequence: TGTGCCAGCAGCAGAGACAGGGGGAACTATGGCTACACCTTC. Residues: CASSRDRGNYGYTF. The V gene is TRBV6-5, the J gene TRBJ1-2; 9 positions match TRBD1. The length of the CDR3 is 14 residues. Per germline, CDR1 MNHEY and CDR2 SVGAGI. V was pared by 6 bases and J by 2 bases, with 4 bases of the junction left unmatched.

This chain links TRBV7-2 with TRBJ1-2; D unclear. Germline V CDR1 and CDR2: SGHTA, FQGNSA. The CDR3 is 16 amino acids. V gave up 5 bases and J gave up 0 bases, with 16 bases separating them. This CDR3 is CASSPVELGANYGYTF. DNA of the CDR3: TGTGCCAGCAGCCCGGTAGAACTTGGAGCTAACTATGGCTACACCTTC.

The rearrangement joins TRBV28 to TRBJ2-4; tentatively, D is TRBD1 (5 bases). CDR3 size: 14 residues. V was trimmed by 7 bases and J by 6 bases, leaving 16 bases between them. The germline V gene encodes CDR1 MDHEN and CDR2 SYDVKM. CDR3 DNA: TGTGCCAGCATTTCCCCCCAGGGCGGAAACATTCAGTACTTC. It yields the protein CASISPQGGNIQYF.

This clone has a single count. The chain employs TRBV6-5 and TRBJ2-1; TRBD2 agrees at 9 bases. The length of the CDR3 is 13 residues. Germline assignment: CDR1 MNHEY and CDR2 SVGAGI. The V segment lost 8 bases and the J segment 4 bases; nucleotides outside the gene matches: 3. CDR3 in DNA: TGTGCCAGCGAAGCGGGGGGATACAATGAGCAGTTCTTC. Translating it yields CASEAGGYNEQFF.

This sequence joins TRBV28 and TRBJ2-7, with 12 bases that match TRBD2. The CDR3 is made up of 15 amino acids. V lost 8 bases to trimming and J lost 4 bases; unmatched junction nucleotides: 9. Germline CDR1 is MDHEN and CDR2 is SYDVKM. In DNA form, the CDR3 reads TGTGCCAGCGTAAGGACTAGCGGGACGGGGTACGAGCAGTACTTC. This translates into CASVRTSGTGYEQYF. Variable domain in full (rest from reference TRBV28 and TRBJ2-7): DVKVTQSSRYLVKRTGEKVFLECVQDMDHENMFWYRQDPGLGLRLIYFSYDVKMKEKGDIPEGYSVSREKKERFSLILESASTNQTSMYLCASVRTSGTGYEQYFGPGTRLTVT.

The rearrangement uses TRBV3-1 (or the pseudogene TRBV3-2) and TRBJ2-3, with TRBD2 matching over 14 bases. This CDR3 is built from 17 residues. Germline CDR1 is LGHDT and CDR2 is YNNKEL (reference sequence). Germline trimming cut 3 bases from V and 4 bases from J; bases unmatched to any gene: 6. DNA for the CDR3: TGTGCCAGCAGCCAGGCCGGGACTAGCGGGAGTGCAGATACGCAGTATTTT. Translation gives CASSQAGTSGSADTQYF.